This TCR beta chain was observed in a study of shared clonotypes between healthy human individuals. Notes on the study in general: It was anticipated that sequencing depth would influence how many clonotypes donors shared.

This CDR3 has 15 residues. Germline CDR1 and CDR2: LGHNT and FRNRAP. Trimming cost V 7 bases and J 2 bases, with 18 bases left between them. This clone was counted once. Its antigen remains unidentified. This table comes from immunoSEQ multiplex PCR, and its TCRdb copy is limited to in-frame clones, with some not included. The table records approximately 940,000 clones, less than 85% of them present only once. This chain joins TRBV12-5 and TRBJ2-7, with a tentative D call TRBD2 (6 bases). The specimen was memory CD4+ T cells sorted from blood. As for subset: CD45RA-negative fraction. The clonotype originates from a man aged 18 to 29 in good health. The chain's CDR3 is CASAPLVAATYEQYF. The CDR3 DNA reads TGTGCTAGTGCTCCTTTAGTAGCGGCAACCTACGAGCAGTACTTC.